This is a list of T cell receptor beta chains from one sample in a study of T cell changes during pregnancy in multiple sclerosis. Sequencing used immunoSEQ multiplex PCR; TCRdb keeps in-frame clones, though not all of them. The sample comprises approximately 50,000 clones, roughly 90% of which are singletons, and about 0.4% rests with the top ten. The material sequenced was CD4+ T cells from peripheral blood mononuclear cells, taken after pregnancy. Receptor source: a female donor with multiple sclerosis, enrolled in a pregnancy study. The CDR3 runs from the conserved cysteine through the conserved F or W. A D gene is named only where the DNA matches it firmly. For some rows the clone size is stated as once, few or many, or as a class when expanded; others skip it.

d_gene: TRBD1
abundance: .
j_gene: TRBJ2-2
v_gene: TRBV19
CDR3nt: TGTGCCAGTGAGAGGGGGAAAGGACAGGGAAGGAACACCGGGGAGCTGTTTTTT
CDR3aa: CASERGKGQGRNTGELFF

d_gene: TRBD1
abundance: .
j_gene: TRBJ2-7
v_gene: TRBV5-8
CDR3nt: TGTGCCAGCAGCCCACAGGGGGTCACCTACGAGCAGTACTTC
CDR3aa: CASSPQGVTYEQYF

d_gene: TRBD2
abundance: .
j_gene: TRBJ2-7
v_gene: TRBV6-5
CDR3nt: TGTGCCAGCACCAAGGGACTAGCTTCCTACGAGCAGTACTTC
CDR3aa: CASTKGLASYEQYF

d_gene: TRBD1
abundance: .
j_gene: TRBJ2-1
v_gene: TRBV5-1
CDR3nt: TGCGCCAGCAGCTCACAACCGGGACAGGGCCACCATGAGCAGTTCTTC
CDR3aa: CASSSQPGQGHHEQFF

d_gene: TRBD1
abundance: .
j_gene: TRBJ1-1
v_gene: TRBV18
CDR3nt: TGTGCCAGCTCACTACAGGGGGCAGCCGCTGAAGCTTTCTTT
CDR3aa: CASSLQGAAAEAFF

d_gene: .
abundance: once
j_gene: TRBJ2-1
v_gene: TRBV7-2
CDR3nt: TGTGCCAGCAGCTTAGCGACCGGTAGGCTAGGAGGCCGGCAGTTCTTC
CDR3aa: CASSLATGRLGGRQFF

d_gene: .
abundance: few
j_gene: TRBJ1-2
v_gene: TRBV2
CDR3nt: TGTGCCAGCACGGACAGCTACAACTATGGCTACACCTTC
CDR3aa: CASTDSYNYGYTF

d_gene: .
abundance: .
j_gene: TRBJ2-1
v_gene: TRBV10-2
CDR3nt: TGCGCCAGCAGTGAGGCAGGGTGGGGCAATGAGCAGTTCTTC
CDR3aa: CASSEAGWGNEQFF

d_gene: .
abundance: .
j_gene: TRBJ2-3
v_gene: TRBV11-2
CDR3nt: TGTGCCAGCAGCTTACAACTAAGCACAGATACGCAGTATTTT
CDR3aa: CASSLQLSTDTQYF

d_gene: TRBD1
abundance: once
j_gene: TRBJ1-1
v_gene: TRBV2
CDR3nt: TGTGCCAGCAGTCCCCGGACAGGGTTTGCCTTCTTT
CDR3aa: CASSPRTGFAFF

d_gene: TRBD1
abundance: .
j_gene: TRBJ2-3
v_gene: TRBV6-6
CDR3nt: TGTGCCAGCAGTTACTCCGGGACAGGGGGGCCAGATACGCAGTATTTT
CDR3aa: CASSYSGTGGPDTQYF

d_gene: TRBD1
abundance: few
j_gene: TRBJ2-1
v_gene: TRBV11-3
CDR3nt: TGTGCCAGCAGCCGAGAGGGCGGACAGGAGTACAATGAGCAGTTCTTC
CDR3aa: CASSREGGQEYNEQFF

d_gene: .
abundance: .
j_gene: TRBJ1-2
v_gene: TRBV18
CDR3nt: TGTGCCAGCTCACCGCAAGGGACTCAAACTAACTATGGCTACACCTTC
CDR3aa: CASSPQGTQTNYGYTF

d_gene: .
abundance: .
j_gene: TRBJ2-1
v_gene: TRBV11-3
CDR3nt: TGTGCCAGCAGCTTAGGTGGGGCCAATGAGCAGTTCTTC
CDR3aa: CASSLGGANEQFF

d_gene: TRBD2
abundance: .
j_gene: TRBJ2-3
v_gene: TRBV10-3
CDR3nt: TGTGCCATCAGTGTGGGGACTAGCGGCACAGATACGCAGTATTTT
CDR3aa: CAISVGTSGTDTQYF

d_gene: TRBD1
abundance: once
j_gene: TRBJ2-5
v_gene: TRBV5-1
CDR3nt: TGCGCCAGCAGCTCAACAGGGGGCGCGGAGACCCAGTACTTC
CDR3aa: CASSSTGGAETQYF

d_gene: .
abundance: .
j_gene: TRBJ2-3
v_gene: TRBV6-5
CDR3nt: TGTGCCAGCAGCCGGAGGGTTAGAGATACGCAGTATTTT
CDR3aa: CASSRRVRDTQYF